This T cell receptor (beta chain) was profiled in a study of regulatory dendritic cells for organ transplantation. Overall study: Day 6 dendritic cell cultures were stimulated with LPS.

Clones were sequenced by immunoSEQ multiplex PCR, and TCRdb holds only the in-frame ones, with some missing. The table has more than 9,500 clones, about three fifths seen once; the top ten hold more than 0.95%. V lost 1 base and J lost 5; bases outside the gene matches: 7. CDR1 and CDR2 from the germline V gene are SGHVS and FQNEAQ. This CDR3 is 17 amino acids long. Notes on this clone: The antigen is unknown.

Sorted subsets were CFSE-labeled and cultured roughly five days with allogeneic dendritic cells. The gene calls are TRBV7-8 and TRBJ2-3, with 12 bases that match TRBD2. This TCR was sampled from a human donor in good health. Sequences were obtained from naive CD8+ T cells from blood cultured with dendritic cells. The subset was: CD45RA+ naive T cells. Here the CDR3 reads CASSLGLAGGLEDTQYF. The CDR3 nucleotides are TGTGCCAGCAGCTTAGGGCTAGCGGGGGGGCTCGAAGATACGCAGTATTTT.